The 31 T cell receptor beta chains reported below all come from one sample, sequenced in a study of CD8+ T cells in alopecia areata. Reverse transcription of extracted RNA yielded cDNA, which provided the sequencing template. Profiling relied on immunoSEQ multiplex PCR, and the TCRdb table lists in-frame clones only, not all of them. The table shows around 200,000 clones, with 63% occurring only once. The sequenced sample was CD4+ T cells sorted from blood, obtained at week 0. These receptors all come from a human donor with alopecia areata.

The chain uses TRBV19 and TRBJ2-1, with D unresolved. V was trimmed by 3 bases and J by 1 base, leaving 19 bases between them. This CDR3 has 18 amino acids. The germline V gene has CDR1 LNHDA and CDR2 SQIVND (reference sequence). This chain's CDR3 is CASSISSLGLGSYNEQFF. Here the CDR3 DNA reads TGTGCCAGTAGTATTTCCTCGTTGGGTCTAGGTTCCTACAATGAGCAGTTCTTC.

The gene calls are TRBV30 and TRBJ1-2; D unresolved. CDR1 and CDR2 from the germline V gene are GTSNPN and SVGIG (reference sequence). This CDR3 has 13 residues. Trimming shortened V by 2 bases and J by 14 bases, and 21 bases separated the two germline ends. The CDR3 protein is CAWSTQVGQPYTF. The CDR3 nucleotides read TGTGCCTGGAGTACCCAGGTTGGGCAGCCTTATACCTTC.

This clone was seen more than once but under ten times. The CDR3 DNA sequence: TGTGCCTGGAGTCCCGACAGGAGCGAGCAGTACTTC. This codes for CAWSPDRSEQYF. This chain links TRBV30 with TRBJ2-7, with D possibly being TRBD1 (6 bases). In germline, CDR1 is GTSNPN, CDR2 SVGIG (reference sequence). The length of the CDR3 is 12 residues. V was shortened by 2 bases and J by 6 bases, with 11 bases between the two germline ends.

This chain joins TRBV19 and TRBJ2-3; D is unclear. Trimming took off 6 bases at V and 6 bases at J, with 13 bases between the two ends. CDR1 and CDR2 from the germline V gene are LNHDA and SQIVND (reference sequence). There are 13 residues in the CDR3. Written as DNA, the CDR3 is TGTGCCAGTAGGGACCCCCCACACGATACGCAGTATTTT. This translates into CASRDPPHDTQYF.

The rearrangement links TRBV6-5 to TRBJ2-6; D may be TRBD1 (6 bases). Germline CDR1 is MNHEY and CDR2 is SVGAGI. This CDR3 region has 15 residues. Trimming stripped 6 bases from V and 2 bases from J, with 11 bases between. CDR3 region: CASRAPGAGANVLTF. The CDR3 region has the DNA TGTGCCAGCAGGGCACCAGGGGCTGGGGCCAACGTCCTGACTTTC.

This clone has a handful of counts. The chain is built from TRBV10-3 and TRBJ2-7; D is unclear. The germline V and J ends were trimmed by 4 bases and 5 bases, with 6 bases remaining between them. From germline, CDR1 is ENHRY and CDR2 SYGVKD. The CDR3 loop spans 11 amino acids. Written as DNA, the CDR3 is TGTGCCATCAGTGTTTTGGACGAGCAGTACTTC. Its protein product is CAISVLDEQYF.

The table lists this clone with a few counts. The V call is TRBV27, the J call TRBJ1-2; D gene unclear. Germline V gene sequence: CDR1 MNHEY, CDR2 SMNVEV (reference sequence). The CDR3 sequence is 13 residues long. The V end lost 3 bases, the J end lost 8 bases, and 13 bases lay between the germline ends. The CDR3 nucleotides read TGTGCCAGCAGTTTTATCGAGGGCTGGGGCTACACCTTC. Its protein product is CASSFIEGWGYTF.

This clone turned up a few times. V gene TRBV29-1 combines with J gene TRBJ2-2; no reliable D call. With 5 bases removed from V and 6 bases from J, the gap between germline ends came to 10 bases. The CDR3 has 12 residues. CDR1 is SQVTM, CDR2 ANQGSEA, per germline. The CDR3 sequence: CSVRPFAGELFF. CDR3 DNA sequence: TGCAGCGTTCGACCCTTCGCCGGGGAGCTGTTTTTT.

This clone appeared once. V usage is TRBV4-1 and J usage is TRBJ1-5, with D tentatively TRBD1 (5 bases). The germline CDR1 and CDR2 sequences are MGHRA and YSYEKL. The CDR3 totals 15 residues. Trimming shortened V by 1 base and J by 6 bases, and 13 bases separated the two germline ends. The chain's CDR3 is CASSQVGGDGQPQHF. CDR3 nucleotide sequence: TGCGCCAGCAGCCAAGTCGGAGGGGACGGTCAGCCCCAGCATTTT.

This CDR3 reads CACQSMGDTEAFF. CDR3 sequence (DNA): TGTGCCTGCCAGTCGATGGGGGACACTGAAGCTTTCTTT. The chain has TRBV30 and TRBJ1-1, with D maybe TRBD1 (5 bases). CDR1 GTSNPN and CDR2 SVGIG come from the germline V gene (reference sequence). The CDR3 is made up of 13 amino acids. V lost 6 bases to trimming and J lost 3 bases, with 14 bases between them.

This clone was picked up many times. The genes are TRBV7-8 and TRBJ2-5, with TRBD2 matching over 10 bases. Germline loops: CDR1 SGHVS, CDR2 FQNEAQ. There are 14 residues in the CDR3. The V gene end was trimmed by 5 bases and the J gene end by 5 bases; junction bases not matched to a gene: 5. CDR3 region: CASSKLTSGETQYF. The CDR3 DNA is TGTGCCAGCAGCAAACTGACTAGCGGGGAGACCCAGTACTTC.

This clone was counted once. This rearrangement joins TRBV7-2 to TRBJ1-2, with D possibly being TRBD1 (5 bases). V lost 1 base, J lost 4 bases, and 10 bases lay in between. The CDR3 extends over 14 amino acids. Germline CDR1 reads SGHTA; CDR2 reads FQGNSA. CDR3 protein: CASSLDRLLYGYTF. Here the CDR3 DNA reads TGTGCCAGCAGCTTAGACAGGTTACTCTATGGCTACACCTTC.

On this clone: A junction end diverges from the germline sequence, so it may reflect a read error. The chain recombines TRBV6-6 with TRBJ1-2; D not certain. Germline-derived CDR1 and CDR2 are MNHNY and SVGAGI (reference sequence). CDR3 length: 13 residues. The CDR3 nucleotides are TGTGCCATCAGTGACCCAGGCCCGGATGGCTACACCTTC. It is translated as CAISDPGPDGYTF.

This chain connects TRBV5-1 to TRBJ2-7, with D possibly called TRBD1 or TRBD2 (5 bases each). Trimming took off 0 bases at V and 1 base at J, with 11 bases between the two ends. Per the germline V gene, CDR1 is SGHRS and CDR2 is YFSETQ. CDR3 size: 15 residues. CDR3 in DNA: TGCGCCAGCAGCTTGGAAGAGGGGAGTTCCTACGAGCAGTACTTC. Amino acids: CASSLEEGSSYEQYF.

The genes are TRBV30 and TRBJ2-5; D ambiguous. V gave up 2 bases and J gave up 4 bases, with 5 bases separating them. The CDR3 is made up of 11 amino acids. Germline V gene data show CDR1 as GTSNPN and CDR2 as SVGIG (reference sequence). As DNA, the CDR3 is TGTGCCTGGAGTCTAGGAGAGACCCAGTACTTC. Protein product: CAWSLGETQYF.

The J gene is TRBJ2-5, the V gene TRBV4-3; tentatively, D is TRBD1 (5 bases). The length of the CDR3 is 15 residues. CDR1 and CDR2 from the germline V gene are LGHNA and YSLEER. V lost 0 bases, J lost 5 bases, and 13 bases lay in between. The CDR3 region is CASSQEAGLSETQYF. The CDR3 nucleotides read TGCGCCAGCAGCCAAGAGGCAGGGTTAAGTGAGACCCAGTACTTC.

The chain has TRBV7-9 and TRBJ1-2, with D unresolved. Germline loops: CDR1 SEHNR, CDR2 FQNEAQ (reference sequence). The V end was cut by 3 bases, the J end by 4 bases, with 6 bases between. The CDR3 runs 12 residues. The CDR3 region has the DNA TGTGCCAGCAGCTTCGGACTCTATGGCTACACCTTC. This codes for CASSFGLYGYTF.

In DNA form, the CDR3 reads TGTGCCAGCAGCTTCGACGGGGGCACCGGGGAGCTGTTTTTT. Residues: CASSFDGGTGELFF. This chain joins TRBV7-2 and TRBJ2-2; perhaps TRBD2 as D (6 bases). Germline V lookup: CDR1 SGHTA, CDR2 FQGNSA. V was clipped by 3 bases and J by 4 bases, with 9 bases between them. The CDR3 sequence is 14 residues long. Drawing the rest from reference TRBV7-2 and TRBJ2-2, the complete variable domain is GAGVSQSPSNKVTEKGKDVELRCDPISGHTALYWYRQSLGQGLEFLIYFQGNSAPDKSGLPSDRFSAERTGGSVSTLTIQRTQQEDSAVYLCASSFDGGTGELFFGEGSRLTVL.

The gene calls are TRBV19 and TRBJ2-2; D is uncertain. V was clipped by 4 bases and J by 4 bases, with 1 base between them. The length of the CDR3 is 11 residues. Germline loops: CDR1 LNHDA, CDR2 SQIVND (reference sequence). CDR3 amino acids: CASSSTGELFF. CDR3 bases: TGTGCCAGTAGTAGCACCGGGGAGCTGTTTTTT. The whole variable domain, remainder taken from reference TRBV19 and TRBJ2-2, is DGGITQSPKYLFRKEGQNVTLSCEQNLNHDAMYWYRQDPGQGLRLIYYSQIVNDFQKGDIAEGYSVSREKKESFPLTVTSAQKNPTAFYLCASSSTGELFFGEGSRLTVL.

The chain joins TRBV4-3 to TRBJ2-1, with D tentatively TRBD1 (6 bases). The germline V gene encodes CDR1 LGHNA and CDR2 YSLEER. The length of the CDR3 is 19 residues. V was clipped by 0 bases and J by 8 bases, with 26 bases between them. The CDR3 reads CASSQEERIVQGLSHEQFF. CDR3 DNA sequence: TGCGCCAGCAGCCAAGAAGAGAGGATCGTGCAGGGGCTATCTCATGAGCAGTTCTTC.

The chain recombines TRBV7-2 with TRBJ1-5; perhaps TRBD1 as D (5 bases). V was pared by 5 bases and J by 9 bases, with 14 bases between. This CDR3 is 13 amino acids long. CDR1 is SGHTA, CDR2 FQGNSA, per germline. CDR3 nucleotides: TGTGCCAGCAGCCCGACAGTAGGTGGGCCCCAGCATTTT. It translates to CASSPTVGGPQHF.

This clone has a single count. V gene TRBV6-5 combines with J gene TRBJ2-1, with a tentative D call TRBD2 (6 bases). The germline gives CDR1 MNHEY, CDR2 SVGAGI. There are 13 residues in the CDR3. Trimming shortened V by 6 bases and J by 7 bases, and 13 bases separated the two germline ends. The CDR3, as DNA: TGTGCCAGCAGGGTCCTAGCGACAAATGAGCAGTTCTTC. This sequence encodes CASRVLATNEQFF.

The rearrangement uses TRBV7-2 and TRBJ1-2, with D unclear. Germline assignment: CDR1 SGHTA and CDR2 FQGNSA. The CDR3 spans 16 residues. V was pared by 5 bases and J by 7 bases, with 23 bases between. The CDR3 nucleotides read TGTGCCAGCAGCCCCAGCCTATCGGGAGAGGGCGGTGGCTACACCTTC. It specifies CASSPSLSGEGGGYTF.

The genes are TRBV10-2 and TRBJ1-2; 8 nucleotides align to TRBD1. CDR3 length: 13 residues. Germline V CDR1 and CDR2: WSHSY, SAAADI. V gave up 7 bases and J gave up 6 bases; unmatched junction bases: 7. CDR3 amino acids: CASKTTGGDGYTF. CDR3 bases: TGCGCCAGCAAGACTACAGGGGGTGATGGCTACACCTTC.

The chain recombines TRBV29-1 with TRBJ2-7; the D is unclear. The V end was cut by 4 bases, the J end by 3 bases, with 10 bases between. The germline CDR1 and CDR2 sequences are SQVTM and ANQGSEA. The CDR3 is 12 residues long. The CDR3 spells CSVVSVLYEQYF. The DNA of the CDR3 is TGCAGCGTTGTATCAGTACTCTACGAGCAGTACTTC.

The chain combines TRBV6-1 with TRBJ1-2; D is unclear. CDR3 length: 12 amino acids. Germline-derived CDR1 and CDR2 are MNHNS and SASEGT. Trimming shortened V by 5 bases and J by 5 bases, and 9 bases separated the two germline ends. The CDR3 region has the DNA TGTGCCAGCAGTCCGATAAAGTATGGCTACACCTTC. Its translation: CASSPIKYGYTF.

The rearrangement links TRBV4-3 to TRBJ1-2, with TRBD1 as a possible D gene (6 bases). This CDR3 is 15 amino acids long. The germline V gene encodes CDR1 LGHNA and CDR2 YSLEER. V lost 3 bases to trimming and J lost 4 bases, with 15 bases between them. DNA of the CDR3: TGCGCCAGCAGCCAGGTCACAGGGACTAGCTATGGCTACACCTTC. Protein sequence: CASSQVTGTSYGYTF.

This clone was counted only a few times. The chain carries TRBV29-1 and TRBJ1-4; tentative D call: TRBD1 (6 bases). Trimming stripped 5 bases from V and 5 bases from J, with 12 bases between. The germline V gene has CDR1 SQVTM and CDR2 ANQGSEA. The CDR3 sequence is 13 residues long. The CDR3 DNA reads TGCAGCGTTTCAGGGCAGGGGAATGAAAAACTGTTTTTT. Amino acids: CSVSGQGNEKLFF.

The chain combines TRBV7-8 with TRBJ1-2; D is perhaps TRBD1 (6 bases). Deletions cut 5 bases from V and 3 bases from J, with 13 bases between. CDR3 length equals 14 residues. Germline lookup yields CDR1 SGHVS and CDR2 FQNEAQ. The CDR3 protein is CASSAGVYHYGYTF. CDR3 bases: TGTGCCAGCAGCGCAGGGGTTTACCACTATGGCTACACCTTC.

V usage is TRBV30 and J usage is TRBJ1-5; TRBD1 might be the D (5 bases). Germline CDR1 is GTSNPN and CDR2 is SVGIG (reference sequence). The CDR3 sequence is 15 residues long. V dropped 2 bases and J dropped 7 bases, with 18 bases sitting between them. The CDR3 DNA follows: TGTGCCTGGAGTTACGATGGGGCGCCAACGCAGCCCCAGCATTTT. Its translation: CAWSYDGAPTQPQHF. The variable domain in full, with the rest retrieved from reference TRBV30 and TRBJ1-5, is SQTIHQWPATLVQPVGSPLSLECTVEGTSNPNLYWYRQAAGRGLQLLFYSVGIGQISSEVPQNLSASRPQDRQFILSSKKLLLSDSGFYLCAWSYDGAPTQPQHFGDGTRLSIL.

Remarks on this clone: At the DNA level, this CDR3 is encoded by other sequences in the same sample as well. This sequence joins TRBV20-1 and TRBJ1-1; no definite D call. V gave up 3 bases and J gave up 8 bases, with 10 bases separating them. Germline V gene lookup returns CDR1 DFQATT and CDR2 SNEGSKA (reference sequence). The CDR3 loop spans 11 amino acids. The CDR3 DNA reads as TGCAGTGCTAGTCCGGCCTTGGAAGCTTTCTTT. Its protein product is CSASPALEAFF.